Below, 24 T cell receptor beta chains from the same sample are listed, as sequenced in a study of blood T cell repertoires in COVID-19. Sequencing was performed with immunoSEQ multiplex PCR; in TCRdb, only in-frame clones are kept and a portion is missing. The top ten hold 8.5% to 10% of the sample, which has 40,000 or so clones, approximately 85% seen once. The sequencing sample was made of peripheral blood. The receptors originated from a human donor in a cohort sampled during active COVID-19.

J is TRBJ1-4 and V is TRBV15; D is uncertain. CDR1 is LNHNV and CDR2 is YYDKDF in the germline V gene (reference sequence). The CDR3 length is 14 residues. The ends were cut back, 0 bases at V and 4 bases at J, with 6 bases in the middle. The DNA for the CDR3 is TGTGCCACCAGCAGAGAGCGGTATAATGAAAAACTGTTTTTT. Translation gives CATSRERYNEKLFF.

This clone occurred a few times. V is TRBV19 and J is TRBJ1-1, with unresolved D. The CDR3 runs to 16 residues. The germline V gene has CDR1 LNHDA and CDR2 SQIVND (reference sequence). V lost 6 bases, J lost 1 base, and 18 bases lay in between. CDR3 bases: TGTGCCAGTAGCTACCCGAGGAGCGGTGGGAACACTGAAGCTTTCTTT. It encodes CASSYPRSGGNTEAFF. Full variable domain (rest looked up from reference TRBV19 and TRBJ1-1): DGGITQSPKYLFRKEGQNVTLSCEQNLNHDAMYWYRQDPGQGLRLIYYSQIVNDFQKGDIAEGYSVSREKKESFPLTVTSAQKNPTAFYLCASSYPRSGGNTEAFFGQGTRLTVV.

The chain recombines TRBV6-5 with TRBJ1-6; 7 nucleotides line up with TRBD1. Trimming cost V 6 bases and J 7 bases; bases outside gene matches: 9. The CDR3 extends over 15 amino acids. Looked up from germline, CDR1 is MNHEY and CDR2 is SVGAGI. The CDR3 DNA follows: TGTGCCAGCAGGGTCTCGTCAGGGGGAAATTCACCCCTCCACTTT. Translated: CASRVSSGGNSPLHF.

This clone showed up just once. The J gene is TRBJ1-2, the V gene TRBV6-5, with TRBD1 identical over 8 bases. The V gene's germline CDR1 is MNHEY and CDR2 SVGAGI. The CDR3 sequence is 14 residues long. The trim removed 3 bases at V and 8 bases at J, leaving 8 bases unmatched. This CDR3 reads CASSYGPQGGGYTF. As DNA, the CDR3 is TGTGCCAGCAGTTATGGCCCACAGGGGGGAGGCTACACCTTC.

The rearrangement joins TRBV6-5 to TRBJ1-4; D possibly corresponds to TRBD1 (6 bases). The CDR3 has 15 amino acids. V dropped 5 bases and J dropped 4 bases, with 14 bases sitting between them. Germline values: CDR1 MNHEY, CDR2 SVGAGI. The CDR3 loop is CASSRTGYNNEKLFF. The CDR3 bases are TGTGCCAGCAGTCGTACAGGGTATAATAATGAAAAACTGTTTTTT.

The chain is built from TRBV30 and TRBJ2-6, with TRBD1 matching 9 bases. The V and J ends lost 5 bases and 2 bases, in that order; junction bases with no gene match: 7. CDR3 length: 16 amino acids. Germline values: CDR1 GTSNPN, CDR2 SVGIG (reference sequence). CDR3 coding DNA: TGTGCCTGGGAGACGGGACAGGGAGCTGGGGCCAACGTCCTGACTTTC. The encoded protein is CAWETGQGAGANVLTF.

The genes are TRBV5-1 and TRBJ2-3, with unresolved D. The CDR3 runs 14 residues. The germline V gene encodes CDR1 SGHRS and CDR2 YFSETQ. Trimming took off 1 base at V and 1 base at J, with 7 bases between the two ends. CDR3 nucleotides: TGCGCCAGCAGCTTGTTACGGGGCACAGATACGCAGTATTTT. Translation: CASSLLRGTDTQYF.

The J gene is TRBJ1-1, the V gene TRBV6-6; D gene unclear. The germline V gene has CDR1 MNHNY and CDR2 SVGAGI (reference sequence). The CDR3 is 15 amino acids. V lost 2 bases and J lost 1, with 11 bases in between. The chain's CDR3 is CASSYGTSGNTEAFF. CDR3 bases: TGTGCCAGCAGTTACGGAACGTCGGGGAACACTGAAGCTTTCTTT.

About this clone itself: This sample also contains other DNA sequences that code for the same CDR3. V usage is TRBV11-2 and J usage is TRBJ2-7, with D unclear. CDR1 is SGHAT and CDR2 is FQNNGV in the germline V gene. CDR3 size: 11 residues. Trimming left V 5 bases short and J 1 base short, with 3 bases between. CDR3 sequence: CASSRSYEQYF. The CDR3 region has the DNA TGTGCCAGCAGCCGTTCCTACGAGCAGTACTTC.

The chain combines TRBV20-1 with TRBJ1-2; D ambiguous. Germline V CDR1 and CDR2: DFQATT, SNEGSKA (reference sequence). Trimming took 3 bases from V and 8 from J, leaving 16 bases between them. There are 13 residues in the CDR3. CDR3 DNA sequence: TGCAGTGCTAGTCTGTACAGCCCCTTGGGCTACACCTTC. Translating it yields CSASLYSPLGYTF.

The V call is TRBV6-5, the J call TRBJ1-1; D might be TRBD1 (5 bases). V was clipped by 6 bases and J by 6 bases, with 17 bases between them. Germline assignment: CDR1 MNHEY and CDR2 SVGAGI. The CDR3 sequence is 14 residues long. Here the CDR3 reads CASSTSQGFAEAFF. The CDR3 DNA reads TGTGCCAGCAGCACAAGTCAGGGTTTCGCTGAAGCTTTCTTT.

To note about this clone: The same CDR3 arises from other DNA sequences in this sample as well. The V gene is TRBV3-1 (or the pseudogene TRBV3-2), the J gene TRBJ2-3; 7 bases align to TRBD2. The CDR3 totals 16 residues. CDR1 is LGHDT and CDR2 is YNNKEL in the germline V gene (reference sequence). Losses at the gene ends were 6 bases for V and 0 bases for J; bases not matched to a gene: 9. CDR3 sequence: CASRPGEGLSTDTQYF. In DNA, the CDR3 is TGTGCCAGCAGGCCCGGGGAGGGCCTTAGCACAGATACGCAGTATTTT.

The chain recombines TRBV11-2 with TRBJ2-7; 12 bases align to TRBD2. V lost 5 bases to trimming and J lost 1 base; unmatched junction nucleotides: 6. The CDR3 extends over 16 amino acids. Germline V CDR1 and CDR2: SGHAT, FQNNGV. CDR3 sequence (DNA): TGTGCCAGCAGCCGGGGACTAGCGGGCGGTTCCTACGAGCAGTACTTC. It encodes CASSRGLAGGSYEQYF.

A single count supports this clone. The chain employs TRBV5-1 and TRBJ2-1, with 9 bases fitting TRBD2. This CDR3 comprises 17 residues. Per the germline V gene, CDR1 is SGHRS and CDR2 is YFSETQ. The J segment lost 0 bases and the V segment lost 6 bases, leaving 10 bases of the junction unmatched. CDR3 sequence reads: CASTGGSGGISYNEQFF. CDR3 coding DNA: TGCGCCAGCACCGGGGGTAGCGGGGGAATCTCCTACAATGAGCAGTTCTTC. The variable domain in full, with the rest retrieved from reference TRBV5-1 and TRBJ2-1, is KAGVTQTPRYLIKTRGQQVTLSCSPISGHRSVSWYQQTPGQGLQFLFEYFSETQRNKGNFPGRFSGRQFSNSRSEMNVSTLELGDSALYLCASTGGSGGISYNEQFFGPGTRLTVL.

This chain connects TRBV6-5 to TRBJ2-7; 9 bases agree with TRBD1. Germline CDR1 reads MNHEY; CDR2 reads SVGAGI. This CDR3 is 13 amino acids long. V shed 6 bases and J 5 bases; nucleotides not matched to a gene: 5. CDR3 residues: CASRKQGAHEQYF. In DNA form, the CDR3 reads TGTGCCAGCAGGAAACAGGGGGCCCACGAGCAGTACTTC.

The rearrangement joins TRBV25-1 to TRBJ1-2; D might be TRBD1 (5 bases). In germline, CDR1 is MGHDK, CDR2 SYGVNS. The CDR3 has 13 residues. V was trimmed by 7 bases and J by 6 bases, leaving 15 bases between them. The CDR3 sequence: CASTQTASNGYTF. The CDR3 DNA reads TGTGCCAGCACACAGACAGCTTCGAATGGCTACACCTTC.

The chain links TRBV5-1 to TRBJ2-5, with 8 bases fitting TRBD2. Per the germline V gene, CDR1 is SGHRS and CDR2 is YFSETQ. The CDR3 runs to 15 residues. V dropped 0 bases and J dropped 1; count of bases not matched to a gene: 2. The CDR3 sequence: CASSLGGTSQETQYF. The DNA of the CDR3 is TGCGCCAGCAGCTTGGGTGGGACTAGCCAAGAGACCCAGTACTTC. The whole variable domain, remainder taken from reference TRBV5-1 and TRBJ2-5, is KAGVTQTPRYLIKTRGQQVTLSCSPISGHRSVSWYQQTPGQGLQFLFEYFSETQRNKGNFPGRFSGRQFSNSRSEMNVSTLELGDSALYLCASSLGGTSQETQYFGPGTRLLVL.

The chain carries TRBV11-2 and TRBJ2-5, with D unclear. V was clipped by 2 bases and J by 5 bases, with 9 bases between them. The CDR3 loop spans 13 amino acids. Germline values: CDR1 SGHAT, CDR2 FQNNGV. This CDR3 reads CASSLLPGETQYF. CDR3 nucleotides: TGTGCCAGCAGCTTATTGCCAGGCGAGACCCAGTACTTC.

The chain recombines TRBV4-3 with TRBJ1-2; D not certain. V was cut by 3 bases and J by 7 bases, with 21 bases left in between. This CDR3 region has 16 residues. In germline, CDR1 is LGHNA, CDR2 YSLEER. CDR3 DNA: TGCGCCAGCAGCCAGGCCACGGGAGCGAACTGGTCTGGCTACACCTTC. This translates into CASSQATGANWSGYTF.

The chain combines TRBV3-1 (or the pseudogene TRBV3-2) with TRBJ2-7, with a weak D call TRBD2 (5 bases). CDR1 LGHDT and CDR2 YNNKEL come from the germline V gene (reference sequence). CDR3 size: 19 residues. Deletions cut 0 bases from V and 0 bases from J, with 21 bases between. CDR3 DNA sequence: TGTGCCAGCAGCCAAGATGGGCGGGCAATCGGGCTTGGCTCCTACGAGCAGTACTTC. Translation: CASSQDGRAIGLGSYEQYF.

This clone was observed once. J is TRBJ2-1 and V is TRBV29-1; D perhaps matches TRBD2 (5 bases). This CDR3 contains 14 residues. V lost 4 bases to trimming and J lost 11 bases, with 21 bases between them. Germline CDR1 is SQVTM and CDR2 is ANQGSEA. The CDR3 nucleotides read TGCAGCGTTGTACCCGGAGACTCACCGGGGAAGCAGTTCTTC. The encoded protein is CSVVPGDSPGKQFF.

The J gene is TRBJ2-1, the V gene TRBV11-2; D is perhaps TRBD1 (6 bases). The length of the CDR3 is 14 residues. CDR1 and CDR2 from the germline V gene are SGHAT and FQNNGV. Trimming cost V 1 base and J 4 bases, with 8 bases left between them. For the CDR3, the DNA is TGTGCCAGCAGCTTAGGCGGACAGTACAATGAGCAGTTCTTC. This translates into CASSLGGQYNEQFF.

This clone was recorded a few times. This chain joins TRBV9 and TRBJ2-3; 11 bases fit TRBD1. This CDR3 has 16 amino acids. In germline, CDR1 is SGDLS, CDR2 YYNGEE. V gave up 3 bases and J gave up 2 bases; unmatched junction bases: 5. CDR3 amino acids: CASSDRDRGYTDTQYF. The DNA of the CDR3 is TGTGCCAGCAGCGACCGGGACAGGGGGTACACAGATACGCAGTATTTT.

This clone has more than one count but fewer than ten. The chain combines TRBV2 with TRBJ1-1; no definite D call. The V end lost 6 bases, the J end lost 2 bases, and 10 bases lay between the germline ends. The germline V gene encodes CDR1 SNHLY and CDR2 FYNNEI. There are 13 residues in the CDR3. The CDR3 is CASSVQLNTEAFF. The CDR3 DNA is TGTGCCAGCAGCGTACAGTTAAACACTGAAGCTTTCTTT.